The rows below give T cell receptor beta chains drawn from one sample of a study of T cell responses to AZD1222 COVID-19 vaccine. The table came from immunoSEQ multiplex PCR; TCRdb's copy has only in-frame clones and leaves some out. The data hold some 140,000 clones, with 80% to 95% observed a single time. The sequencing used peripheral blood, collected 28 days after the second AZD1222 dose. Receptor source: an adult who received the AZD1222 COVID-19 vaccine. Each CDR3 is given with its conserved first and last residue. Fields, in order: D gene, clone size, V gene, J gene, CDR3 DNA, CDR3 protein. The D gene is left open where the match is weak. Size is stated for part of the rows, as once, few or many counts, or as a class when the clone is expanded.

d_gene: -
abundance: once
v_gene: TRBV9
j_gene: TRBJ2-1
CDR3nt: TGTGCCAGCAGCGTAGGTCGATTGCGAGGGTATGGAATCCATGAGCAGTTCTTC
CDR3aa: CASSVGRLRGYGIHEQFF

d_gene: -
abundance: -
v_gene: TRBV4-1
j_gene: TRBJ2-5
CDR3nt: TGCGCCAGCAGCCGTTTCCTATTGGAGACCCAGTACTTC
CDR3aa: CASSRFLLETQYF

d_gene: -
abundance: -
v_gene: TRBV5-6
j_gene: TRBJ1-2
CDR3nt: TGTGCCAGCACCACGACAGGATTAAACTATGGCTACACCTTC
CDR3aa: CASTTTGLNYGYTF

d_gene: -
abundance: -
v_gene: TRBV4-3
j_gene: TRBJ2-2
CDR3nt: TGCGCCAGCAGCCAAGAGAGGGTGGTCGGAGGGGAGCTGTTTTTT
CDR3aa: CASSQERVVGGELFF

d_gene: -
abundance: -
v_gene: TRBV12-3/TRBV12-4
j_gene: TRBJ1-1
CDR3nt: TGTGCCAGCAGCCCACGGTTCGTCACTGAAGCTTTCTTT
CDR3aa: CASSPRFVTEAFF

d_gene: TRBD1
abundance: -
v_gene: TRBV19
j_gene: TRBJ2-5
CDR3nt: TGTGCCAGTAGTCTTCGGACAGGGGAGACCCAGTACTTC
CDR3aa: CASSLRTGETQYF

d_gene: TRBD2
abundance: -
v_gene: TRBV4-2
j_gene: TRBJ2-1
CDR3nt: TGTGCCAGCAGCCAGCAACTAGCGGGGACATACAATGAGCAGTTCTTC
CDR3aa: CASSQQLAGTYNEQFF

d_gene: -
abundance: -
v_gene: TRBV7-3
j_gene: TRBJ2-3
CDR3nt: TGTGCCAGCAGCTTATTTGGGGGGAGCACAGATACGCAGTATTTT
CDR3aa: CASSLFGGSTDTQYF

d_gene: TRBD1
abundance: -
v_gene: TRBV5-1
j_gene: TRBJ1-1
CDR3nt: TGCGCCAGCAGCTCCTTACAGGGGACCTACACTGAAGCTTTCTTT
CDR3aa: CASSSLQGTYTEAFF

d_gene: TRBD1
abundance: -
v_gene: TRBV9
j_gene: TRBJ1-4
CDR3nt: TGTGCCAGCAGCGTCCCGACAGGGGAGGATGGTGAAAAACTGTTTTTT
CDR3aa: CASSVPTGEDGEKLFF